The clone carrying this T cell receptor beta chain has only a few counts. Its antigen is undetermined. Each donor supplied roughly 9 milliliters of peripheral blood. The CDR3 is 13 residues long. Trimming removed 4 bases from V and 4 bases from J, with 11 bases in between. Next came a second PCR, run for about 6 to 11 cycles, which used a sample-barcoded 5' primer along with a J-beta primer mix. Individual samples furnished no less than 2.5 million CDR3-containing paired-end reads apiece. TCRdb analysed the 5' RACE reads with MiXCR anew, one entry per CDR3 protein. In the table there are 850,000 to 1,000,000 distinct CDR3 sequences, around 48% of which are singletons. This sample stems from a study of blood T cells in healthy people across ages. Broader study findings: No conclusive comparison of naive versus antigen-experienced cells was possible with unsorted PBMCs.

V is TRBV12-3 or TRBV12-4 and J is TRBJ2-7; D unclear. Sequenced sample: blood. This receptor was obtained from a man under 40 in good health. The CDR3 reads CASSSVSVYEQYF. CDR3 DNA: TGTGCCAGCAGTTCGGTTTCCGTTTACGAGCAGTACTTC.